This T cell receptor (beta chain) originates from a study of blood T cell repertoires in COVID-19. As for the study in general: The United States, Italy and Spain supplied acute and convalescent COVID-19 samples.

Here immunoSEQ multiplex PCR was the method, and the copy in TCRdb shows in-frame clones only, minus some. The repertoire has tens of thousands of clones, around nine tenths of them found once; the top ten carry roughly 5%. Germline assignment: CDR1 LGHNT and CDR2 FRNRAP. V gave up 1 base and J gave up 5 bases; unmatched junction bases: 0. This CDR3 spans 14 amino acids. This rearrangement joins TRBV12-5 to TRBJ2-1, with 9 bases that match TRBD2. The source is a woman older than 75 with acute or convalescent COVID-19. The sample comprised peripheral blood. The CDR3 spells CASGLGLADNEQFF. The CDR3 DNA is TGTGCTAGTGGTTTGGGACTAGCGGACAATGAGCAGTTCTTC.